This TCR beta chain was obtained from a study of T-cell reconstitution after alpha-beta-depleted transplantation in children. Broader study findings: After one year, T-cell counts and TCRbeta diversity mostly came from new T cells.

This CDR3 has 16 residues. Germline values: CDR1 MNHNS, CDR2 SASEGT. Trimming removed 5 bases from V and 4 bases from J, with 19 bases in between. The library targeted TCRbeta and was prepared with unique molecular identifiers. TCRdb fed the PCR reads into MiXCR, producing one record per CDR3 protein. There are around 240,000 distinct CDR3 sequences in the sample; roughly 7.7% occur only once, and under 8% lies in the top ten. This clonotype came up many times. The antigen is undetermined. The source material was PBMCs, mostly from graft donor cells, sampled 180 days after TCRalphabeta/CD19-depleted stem cell transplant. The origin of this receptor is a male patient between 10 and 17 years old who had a stem cell transplant for acute lymphoblastic leukemia, so the T cells may come from the graft donor. V usage is TRBV6-1 and J usage is TRBJ2-3, with D possibly matching TRBD2 (7 bases). CDR3 amino acids: CASSPSWGGAADTQYF. The CDR3, as DNA: TGTGCCAGCAGTCCCTCCTGGGGGGGGGCGGCAGATACGCAGTATTTT.